This TCR beta chain was observed in a study of PD-L1 blockade in urothelial cancer. Across the study: There were a median of around 140,000 T cells in blood samples.

This clone appeared a single time. This CDR3 is built from 15 residues. Germline V gene data show CDR1 as GTSNPN and CDR2 as SVGIG (reference sequence). The V end lost 4 bases, the J end lost 0 bases, and 13 bases lay between the germline ends. The assay was immunoSEQ multiplex PCR, and TCRdb's table has in-frame clones only and misses some. The sample lists about 100,000 clones, around 93% seen once, with roughly 0.93% in the top ten. This specimen consisted of PBMCs, obtained around atezolizumab (anti-PD-L1) treatment. The chain links TRBV30 to TRBJ1-3; a possible D gene is TRBD1 (6 bases). The clonotype originates from a woman aged 80 or over with urothelial cancer. The CDR3 bases are TGTGCCTGGAAGTTTCAGGGGAGCTCTGGAAACACCATATATTTT. Residues: CAWKFQGSSGNTIYF.